These T cell receptor beta chains were read from a single sample in a study of shared clonotypes between healthy human individuals. Clones were sequenced by immunoSEQ multiplex PCR, and TCRdb holds only the in-frame ones, with some missing. The table records roughly 2.2 million clones, 85% to 95% of them present only once. Source material: naive CD4+ T cells from PBMCs. These receptors originate from a man aged 18 to 30 in good health. Some clones in this sample may be carry-over from other donors' samples. The CDR3 runs from the conserved cysteine through the conserved F or W. The order of the fields is clone size, D gene, V gene, J gene, CDR3 protein, CDR3 DNA. A D gene is named only where the DNA matches it firmly. Not all rows give a size; the values are once, few, many and, for expanded clones, a class.

abundance: .
d_gene: .
v_gene: TRBV11-1
j_gene: TRBJ2-7
CDR3aa: CASSLEFTGSSYEQYF
CDR3nt: TGTGCCAGCAGCTTAGAGTTCACAGGGAGCTCCTACGAGCAGTACTTC

abundance: .
d_gene: TRBD2
v_gene: TRBV11-1
j_gene: TRBJ2-5
CDR3aa: CASSPGRGQETQYF
CDR3nt: TGTGCCAGCAGCCCGGGGAGGGGCCAAGAGACCCAGTACTTC

abundance: .
d_gene: .
v_gene: TRBV9
j_gene: TRBJ1-2
CDR3aa: CASSVEIANYGYTF
CDR3nt: TGTGCCAGCAGCGTAGAAATTGCTAACTATGGCTACACCTTC

abundance: .
d_gene: .
v_gene: TRBV29-1
j_gene: TRBJ1-1
CDR3aa: CSVVGADLDEAFF
CDR3nt: TGCAGCGTTGTCGGGGCAGACCTAGATGAAGCTTTCTTT

abundance: once
d_gene: TRBD1
v_gene: TRBV5-1
j_gene: TRBJ1-3
CDR3aa: CASSRTAGTGGGNTIYF
CDR3nt: TGCGCCAGCAGCCGAACCGCCGGGACAGGGGGTGGAAACACCATATATTTT

abundance: .
d_gene: .
v_gene: TRBV27
j_gene: TRBJ2-3
CDR3aa: CASSLASSRGALTQYF
CDR3nt: TGTGCCAGCAGTTTAGCCAGCTCAAGAGGCGCTCTTACGCAGTATTTT

abundance: .
d_gene: .
v_gene: TRBV9
j_gene: TRBJ1-4
CDR3aa: CASSVGVREKLFF
CDR3nt: TGTGCCAGCAGCGTCGGGGTGAGGGAAAAACTGTTTTTT

abundance: .
d_gene: TRBD2
v_gene: TRBV5-1
j_gene: TRBJ2-1
CDR3aa: CASSSLTSGIYEQFF
CDR3nt: TGCGCCAGCAGCTCGCTGACTAGCGGGATCTATGAGCAGTTCTTC

abundance: .
d_gene: TRBD1
v_gene: TRBV29-1
j_gene: TRBJ2-7
CDR3aa: CSVDPTGGHEQYF
CDR3nt: TGCAGCGTTGATCCGACAGGGGGCCACGAGCAGTACTTC

abundance: .
d_gene: TRBD2
v_gene: TRBV10-3
j_gene: TRBJ2-1
CDR3aa: CAIKGREPSGQFF
CDR3nt: TGTGCCATCAAGGGGCGGGAGCCCAGTGGGCAGTTCTTC

abundance: .
d_gene: .
v_gene: TRBV19
j_gene: TRBJ2-5
CDR3aa: CASSDPWGARETQYF
CDR3nt: TGTGCCAGTAGTGACCCGTGGGGGGCGCGGGAGACCCAGTACTTC

abundance: once
d_gene: .
v_gene: TRBV6-1
j_gene: TRBJ2-5
CDR3aa: CASTRDSQETQYF
CDR3nt: TGTGCCAGCACCAGAGACAGCCAAGAGACCCAGTACTTC

abundance: .
d_gene: .
v_gene: TRBV6-5
j_gene: TRBJ2-6
CDR3aa: CASSYSWDPGANVLTF
CDR3nt: TGTGCCAGCAGTTACTCGTGGGATCCTGGGGCCAACGTCCTGACTTTC

abundance: .
d_gene: .
v_gene: TRBV5-1
j_gene: TRBJ2-7
CDR3aa: CASTTGGGGAYEQYF
CDR3nt: TGCGCCAGCACCACTGGGGGCGGGGGCGCCTACGAGCAGTACTTC

abundance: .
d_gene: .
v_gene: TRBV5-6
j_gene: TRBJ1-4
CDR3aa: CASSFGVGEKLFF
CDR3nt: TGTGCCAGCAGCTTCGGGGTTGGAGAAAAACTGTTTTTT

abundance: .
d_gene: TRBD2
v_gene: TRBV6-1
j_gene: TRBJ2-2
CDR3aa: CASSGLAGKTNTGELFF
CDR3nt: TGTGCCAGCAGTGGACTAGCGGGGAAGACGAACACCGGGGAGCTGTTTTTT

abundance: .
d_gene: TRBD1
v_gene: TRBV6-1
j_gene: TRBJ2-1
CDR3aa: CAGATGGVSNNEQFF
CDR3nt: TGTGCCGGGGCGACAGGGGGCGTTAGCAACAATGAGCAGTTCTTC